This is a list of T cell receptor beta chains from one sample in a study of blood T cell repertoires in COVID-19. Profiling relied on immunoSEQ multiplex PCR, and the TCRdb table lists in-frame clones only, not all of them. The sample records around 390,000 clones, roughly 89% being singletons. The sample taken for sequencing was PBMCs or T cells enriched from blood (not recorded which). Receptor source: a woman in her fifties or sixties who had recovered from COVID-19. The CDR3 runs from the conserved cysteine through the conserved F or W. The D gene is left open where the match is weak. Size tells how often a clone was seen (once, few, many) or the class of an expanded clone, and some rows leave it out.

TRBJ1-5,-,TRBV2,-,CASGQASNQPQHF,TGTGCCAGCGGGCAGGCGAGCAATCAGCCCCAGCATTTT
TRBJ2-7,-,TRBV3-1/TRBV3-2,-,CASSQDRSGGSEQYF,TGTGCCAGCAGCCAAGATCGTAGTGGAGGGAGCGAGCAGTACTTC
TRBJ2-7,-,TRBV18,-,CASSPDSTSYEQYF,TGTGCCAGCTCACCAGACAGTACATCCTACGAGCAGTACTTC
TRBJ2-7,TRBD1,TRBV14,-,CASSPRGNSYEQYF,TGTGCCAGCAGCCCCAGGGGGAACTCCTACGAGCAGTACTTC
TRBJ1-6,TRBD1,TRBV13,-,CASSSGTGTLNSPLHF,TGTGCCAGCAGCTCCGGGACAGGGACTCTTAATTCACCCCTCCACTTT
TRBJ2-3,TRBD2,TRBV7-2,-,CASSLVAGTSGFTDTQYF,TGTGCCAGCAGCTTGGTCGCTGGGACTAGCGGCTTCACAGATACGCAGTATTTT
TRBJ2-6,TRBD1,TRBV4-2,-,CASSRETGGISGANVLTF,TGTGCCAGCAGCCGAGAAACAGGGGGAATCTCTGGGGCCAACGTCCTGACTTTC
TRBJ1-2,-,TRBV6-6,once,CASSRGTGYGYTF,TGTGCCAGCAGTCGCGGGACTGGCTATGGCTACACCTTC
TRBJ1-1,-,TRBV29-1,-,CSVLKGGMNTEAFF,TGCAGCGTCCTCAAGGGGGGGATGAACACTGAAGCTTTCTTT
TRBJ1-2,-,TRBV5-1,once,CASSLEGRAGSANYGYTF,TGCGCCAGCAGCTTGGAGGGCAGGGCCGGGTCAGCTAACTATGGCTACACCTTC
TRBJ1-2,-,TRBV30,once,CAWSLTGPGYTF,TGTGCCTGGAGTCTGACAGGACCTGGCTACACCTTC
TRBJ1-2,-,TRBV7-2,-,CASSSMRAPAYGYTF,TGTGCCAGCAGCTCAATGCGGGCTCCCGCTTATGGCTACACCTTC
TRBJ2-1,TRBD2,TRBV2,-,CASRGLGAGGPNEQFF,TGTGCCAGCAGGGGCCTGGGAGCGGGGGGGCCCAATGAGCAGTTCTTC
TRBJ2-2,TRBD1,TRBV28,-,CATLLGQLSNTGELFF,TGTGCCACGCTACTGGGACAGCTTTCGAACACCGGGGAGCTGTTTTTT
TRBJ2-5,-,TRBV5-1,-,CASSLGQGWGETQYF,TGCGCCAGCAGCTTGGGGCAGGGCTGGGGAGAGACCCAGTACTTC
TRBJ1-4,-,TRBV5-5,few,CASSFPAGGAGWEKLFF,TGTGCCAGCAGCTTCCCCGCCGGGGGGGCAGGATGGGAAAAACTGTTTTTT
TRBJ1-2,-,TRBV5-6,-,CASSLASRVAYGYTF,TGTGCCAGCAGCTTGGCCAGCAGGGTAGCCTATGGCTACACCTTC
TRBJ1-2,TRBD1,TRBV7-2,-,CASSLSRQGYGYTF,TGTGCCAGCAGCTTAAGCCGACAGGGCTATGGCTACACCTTC
TRBJ2-7,-,TRBV20-1,-,CSASTSASYEQYF,TGCAGTGCTAGTACTTCCGCATCCTACGAGCAGTACTTC
TRBJ2-7,TRBD1,TRBV7-9,-,CASSRAGTGAYEQYF,TGTGCCAGCAGCCGCGCCGGGACAGGGGCCTACGAGCAGTACTTC
TRBJ1-1,TRBD1,TRBV2,-,CASRGDRGRGDTEAFF,TGTGCCAGCAGGGGGGACAGGGGACGGGGAGACACTGAAGCTTTCTTT
TRBJ1-1,TRBD1,TRBV7-9,-,CASSLPDRGLTEAFF,TGTGCCAGCAGCCTCCCAGACAGGGGGCTCACTGAAGCTTTCTTT
TRBJ1-5,TRBD1,TRBV7-2,-,CASSLDKGQGYQPQHF,TGTGCCAGCAGCTTAGATAAGGGACAGGGCTATCAGCCCCAGCATTTT
TRBJ2-7,TRBD1,TRBV7-3,-,CASSLAAGGAYEQYF,TGTGCCAGCAGCTTAGCGGCAGGGGGAGCCTACGAGCAGTACTTC
TRBJ1-5,-,TRBV7-2,once,CASSFRGNQPQHF,TGTGCCAGCAGCTTCCGCGGCAATCAGCCCCAGCATTTT
TRBJ1-3,-,TRBV29-1,-,CSVEDLEGPRNTIYF,TGCAGCGTTGAAGATCTAGAGGGTCCAAGAAACACCATATATTTT
TRBJ1-3,-,TRBV2,-,CASSENRFSGNTIYF,TGTGCCAGCAGTGAGAACAGGTTCTCTGGAAACACCATATATTTT
TRBJ1-5,TRBD1,TRBV4-2,-,CASSQTFGQGPQPQHF,TGTGCCAGCAGCCAAACCTTCGGACAGGGGCCTCAGCCCCAGCATTTT
TRBJ1-4,-,TRBV5-1,-,CASSPLGAQNEKLFF,TGCGCCAGCAGCCCTCTTGGGGCGCAAAATGAAAAACTGTTTTTT
TRBJ1-5,TRBD1,TRBV30,-,CAWGKGQVRQPQHF,TGTGCCTGGGGGAAAGGACAGGTTCGGCAGCCCCAGCATTTT